This T cell receptor beta chain was sequenced for a study of blood T cells in healthy people across ages. Then a second PCR, running roughly 7 to 11 cycles, was carried out with a sample-barcoded 5' primer and a J-beta primer mix. The template-switch adaptor was a 5' adaptor with 12 random nucleotides. It tagged each cDNA molecule. TCRdb recomputed calls from the 5' RACE reads with MiXCR, one row per CDR3 protein. This sample has fewer than 600,000 distinct CDR3 sequences, with about 25% found just once. Findings of the study overall: Observed TCR beta diversity showed a strong correlation with the percentage of naive T cells as measured by flow cytometry.

V lost 3 bases to trimming and J lost 3 bases, with 10 bases between them. Germline CDR1 and CDR2: SGHDN and FVKESK. The CDR3 has 14 residues. This clonotype was counted only a few times. Antigen: not known. This same sample was also part of a study on T cells of mothers and their children. From that study: Slightly, though not significantly, more overlap was seen in related than in unrelated mother-child pairs.

This TCR was sampled from a boy aged 2 to 10 in good health. Sequenced input: blood. This chain joins TRBV14 and TRBJ2-3; D unclear. The CDR3 reads CASSQNPRTDTQYF. The CDR3 coding sequence is TGTGCCAGCAGCCAGAACCCCAGAACAGATACGCAGTATTTT.